This T cell receptor (beta chain) emerged from a study of beta chain features in type 1 diabetes. The authors reverse transcribed all of the isolated RNA, so sequencing captured expressed TCRB transcripts. Profiling relied on immunoSEQ multiplex PCR, and the TCRdb table lists in-frame clones only, not all of them. This sample carries roughly 250,000 clones, 9.6% of them seen once, and the ten largest clones take 0.03% to 0.04%. This clone was counted between two and nine times. Its antigen is as yet unknown. This CDR3 region has 18 residues. The germline CDR1 and CDR2 sequences are SGHAT and FQNNGV. Trimming pared 4 bases from V and 9 bases from J, leaving 28 bases between. Points from the study as a whole: Across patients, naive, central memory and Treg TCRB repertoires exhibited apparently greater similarity than was observed across healthy donors.

This clonotype was obtained from a woman aged 18 to 35 in good health. The specimen sequenced was naive CD4+ T cells from blood. V is TRBV11-2 and J is TRBJ2-1; a possible D gene is TRBD1 (5 bases). CDR3 in DNA: TGTGCCAGCAGCTCCCTCCAAGTCGGAGTCAGGGTGGTCCTTGAGCAGTTCTTC. Protein sequence: CASSSLQVGVRVVLEQFF. Complete variable domain (other parts from reference TRBV11-2 and TRBJ2-1): EAGVAQSPRYKIIEKRQSVAFWCNPISGHATLYWYQQILGQGPKLLIQFQNNGVVDDSQLPKDRFSAERLKGVDSTLKIQPAKLEDSAVYLCASSSLQVGVRVVLEQFFGPGTRLTVL.